The next 5 T cell receptor beta chains were all read from a single sample in a study of T cell responses to AZD1222 COVID-19 vaccine. TCRdb's table, derived via immunoSEQ multiplex PCR, lists solely in-frame clones and lacks some. The repertoire has about 84,000 clones, about 83% of them found once; the top ten carry under 14%. The sequences come from peripheral blood, collected 28 days after the second AZD1222 dose. The source of these receptors is an adult who received the AZD1222 COVID-19 vaccine.

The chain joins TRBV19 to TRBJ2-2, with 9 bases identical to TRBD1. The CDR3 is made up of 17 amino acids. The J segment lost 6 bases and the V segment lost 4 bases, leaving 12 bases of the junction unmatched. Germline CDR1 LNHDA, CDR2 SQIVND (reference sequence). CDR3 loop: CASSTRPGQGPPGELFF. In DNA form, the CDR3 reads TGTGCCAGTAGTACCCGTCCGGGACAGGGTCCCCCCGGGGAGCTGTTTTTT. Variable domain in full (rest from reference TRBV19 and TRBJ2-2): DGGITQSPKYLFRKEGQNVTLSCEQNLNHDAMYWYRQDPGQGLRLIYYSQIVNDFQKGDIAEGYSVSREKKESFPLTVTSAQKNPTAFYLCASSTRPGQGPPGELFFGEGSRLTVL.

The V gene is TRBV19, the J gene TRBJ1-1; 11 bases line up with TRBD1. The CDR3 has 13 residues. Germline V CDR1 and CDR2: LNHDA, SQIVND (reference sequence). Germline trimming cut 10 bases from V and 4 bases from J; bases unmatched to any gene: 5. The CDR3, as DNA: TGTGCCACCAGGGGACAGGGGGTCACTGAAGCTTTCTTT. It codes for CATRGQGVTEAFF.

The chain combines TRBV18 with TRBJ2-1; D is uncertain. The CDR3 totals 15 residues. Germline V gives CDR1 KGHSH, CDR2 LQKENI. The V gene lost 2 bases and the J gene lost 0 bases, with 8 bases spanning the gap. Here the CDR3 reads CASSPAWSSYNEQFF. CDR3 in DNA: TGTGCCAGCTCACCAGCCTGGAGCTCCTACAATGAGCAGTTCTTC. Full variable domain (rest looked up from reference TRBV18 and TRBJ2-1): NAGVMQNPRHLVRRRGQEARLRCSPMKGHSHVYWYRQLPEEGLKFMVYLQKENIIDESGMPKERFSAEFPKEGPSILRIQQVVRGDSAAYFCASSPAWSSYNEQFFGPGTRLTVL.

This chain joins TRBV6-5 and TRBJ2-7, with unresolved D. The germline gives CDR1 MNHEY, CDR2 SVGAGI. V shed 6 bases and J shed 5 bases, with 14 bases lying between them. CDR3 length equals 13 residues. Here the CDR3 DNA reads TGTGCCAGCAGCCCCACCTATTCGGACGAGCAGTACTTC. Translation gives CASSPTYSDEQYF.

The V call is TRBV18, the J call TRBJ2-2, with no clear D. Germline CDR1 reads KGHSH; CDR2 reads LQKENI. The CDR3 has 13 residues. Trimming cost V 3 bases and J 2 bases, with 4 bases left between them. The CDR3 sequence: CASSPDNTGELFF. As DNA, the CDR3 is TGTGCCAGCTCACCCGACAACACCGGGGAGCTGTTTTTT.